The clone carrying this T cell receptor beta chain was found once. Antigen: not known. Using immunoSEQ multiplex PCR, the repertoire was profiled, and TCRdb retains in-frame clones only, with some absent. The table lists about 86,000 clones, around 73% of them singletons, with around 21% in the top ten. The sample originates from a study of T cell responses to AZD1222 COVID-19 vaccine. Study findings and constraints: Spike-spanning, vaccine-associated CD4 TCRs were dominant at 160-218 and 743-854.

This clonotype originated in an adult in good health. The sample in question was peripheral blood, obtained on day 0 of AZD1222 vaccination.

The CDR3 DNA is TGTGCCAGCAGTTACTTAGGGAGGGACCCTTACTTC. It encodes CASSYLGRDPYF. V and J are TRBV2 and TRBJ2-7; 7 nucleotides align to TRBD2. V dropped 5 bases and J dropped 13; count of bases not matched to a gene: 11. This CDR3 has 12 amino acids. Germline V lookup: CDR1 SNHLY, CDR2 FYNNEI.